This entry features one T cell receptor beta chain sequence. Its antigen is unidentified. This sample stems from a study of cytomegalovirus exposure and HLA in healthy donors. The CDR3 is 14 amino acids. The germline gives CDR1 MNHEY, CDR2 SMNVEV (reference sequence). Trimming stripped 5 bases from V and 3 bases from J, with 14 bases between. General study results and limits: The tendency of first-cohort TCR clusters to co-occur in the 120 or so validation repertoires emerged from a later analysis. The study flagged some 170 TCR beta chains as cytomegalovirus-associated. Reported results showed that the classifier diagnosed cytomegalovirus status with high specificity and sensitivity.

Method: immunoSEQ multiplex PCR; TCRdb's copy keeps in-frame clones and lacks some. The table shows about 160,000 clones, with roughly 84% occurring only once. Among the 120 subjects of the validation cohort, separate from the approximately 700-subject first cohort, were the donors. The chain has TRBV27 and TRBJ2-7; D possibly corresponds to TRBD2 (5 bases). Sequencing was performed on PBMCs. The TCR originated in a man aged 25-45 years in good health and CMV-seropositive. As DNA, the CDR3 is TGTGCCAGCAGTCCCCAGAGGGTCGACTACGAGCAGTACTTC. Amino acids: CASSPQRVDYEQYF.